Shown below are 19 T cell receptor beta chains from a single sample sequenced in a study of T cells in Graves' hyperthyroidism and ophthalmopathy. It was RNA transcripts that yielded the amplified TCR beta CDR3 regions. RT-PCR in the first round (using the HTBI primer set) targeted the TCR CDR3. TCRdb recomputed calls from the multiplex PCR reads with MiXCR, one row per CDR3 protein. The sample carries some 92,000 distinct CDR3 sequences, around 42% recorded once. Sequenced input: peripheral blood or thyroid tissue (not recorded which). Every receptor here comes from a woman aged 25-40 years with Graves' hyperthyroidism.

V and J are TRBV7-9 and TRBJ2-7; 12 nucleotides line up with TRBD2. Losses at the gene ends were 4 bases for V and 4 bases for J; bases not matched to a gene: 8. Germline CDR1 is SEHNR and CDR2 is FQNEAQ (reference sequence). This CDR3 is built from 16 residues. CDR3 amino acids: CASSSGRLAGVYEQYF. The CDR3 DNA follows: TGTGCCAGCAGCTCGGGACGACTAGCGGGAGTATACGAGCAGTACTTC.

The rearrangement uses TRBV28 and TRBJ1-5; D unresolved. Trimming took off 7 bases at V and 0 bases at J, with 10 bases between the two ends. The germline V gene encodes CDR1 MDHEN and CDR2 SYDVKM. The CDR3 spans 14 residues. The CDR3 region is CASKRSYSNQPQHF. For the CDR3, the DNA is TGTGCCAGCAAACGCTCCTATAGCAATCAGCCCCAGCATTTT.

A word on this clonotype: The CDR3 does not close with the conserved phenylalanine or tryptophan, likely indicating a read error. The rearrangement joins TRBV10-3 to TRBJ2-7; TRBD2 might be the D (5 bases). The CDR3 covers 15 residues. Germline V gene lookup returns CDR1 ENHRY and CDR2 SYGVKD. CDR3 protein: CAISEGGTRPYEQYS. In DNA, the CDR3 is TGTGCCATCAGTGAGGGAGGTACTCGTCCCTACGAACAGTACTCC.

This clonotype was counted many times. The genes are TRBV5-1 and TRBJ1-1; 11 nucleotides align to TRBD1. The trim removed 4 bases at V and 0 bases at J, leaving 2 bases unmatched. The CDR3 totals 15 residues. Germline CDR1 is SGHRS and CDR2 is YFSETQ. CDR3 nucleotide sequence: TGCGCCAGCAGCCAGGGACAGGGGGTGAACACTGAAGCTTTCTTT. Protein sequence: CASSQGQGVNTEAFF.

The rearrangement uses TRBV5-1 and TRBJ1-5; 9 bases are a match to TRBD1. The V gene's germline CDR1 is SGHRS and CDR2 YFSETQ. J gave up 7 bases and V 5 bases, and 4 bases lay outside the gene matches. CDR3 size: 13 residues. This CDR3 reads CASRRDREQPQHF. The CDR3, as DNA: TGCGCCAGCAGGCGGGACAGGGAGCAGCCCCAGCATTTT.

The chain carries TRBV20-1 and TRBJ1-5, with TRBD1 as a possible D gene (5 bases). V was trimmed by 7 bases and J by 7 bases, leaving 14 bases between them. The CDR3 extends over 12 amino acids. The germline V gene encodes CDR1 DFQATT and CDR2 SNEGSKA (reference sequence). The CDR3: CSVGTHGQPQHF. The CDR3 coding sequence is TGCAGTGTTGGGACTCATGGGCAGCCCCAGCATTTT.

A remark on this clonotype: A much larger clone sits a single nucleotide away, making a read error possible. This rearrangement joins TRBV5-4 to TRBJ1-2; 10 nucleotides match TRBD1. This CDR3 region has 16 residues. Germline trimming cut 4 bases from V and 7 bases from J; bases unmatched to any gene: 13. Germline values: CDR1 SGHNT, CDR2 YYREEE (reference sequence). The CDR3 nucleotides are TGTGCCAGCAGCACTCCACCGGGACAGGGGAGGGGTGGCTACACCTTC. Translated: CASSTPPGQGRGGYTF.

This clonotype has a count of ten or more. The chain is built from TRBV6-6 and TRBJ1-5; possible D gene TRBD1, 6 bases. Germline CDR1 and CDR2: MNHNY and SVGAGI (reference sequence). The V gene lost 4 bases and the J gene lost 11 bases, with 18 bases spanning the gap. The CDR3 loop spans 14 amino acids. CDR3 in DNA: TGTGCCAGCAGTTCCCCACAGGGTTTCATGGCCCAGCATTTT. Amino acids: CASSSPQGFMAQHF.

This clonotype is judged medium-sized. The DNA of the CDR3 is TGTGCCAGCAGTGAATGGGGCCATTCTGGAAACACCATATATTTT. Its protein is CASSEWGHSGNTIYF. V and J are TRBV25-1 and TRBJ1-3; tentatively, D is TRBD1 (5 bases). CDR1 MGHDK and CDR2 SYGVNS come from the germline V gene. The CDR3 has 15 residues. The V gene lost 1 base and the J gene lost 1 base, with 8 bases spanning the gap.

J is TRBJ2-5 and V is TRBV20-1; 11 nucleotides agree with TRBD2. CDR1 and CDR2 from the germline V gene are DFQATT and SNEGSKA (reference sequence). The CDR3 is 12 amino acids. The ends lost 6 bases at V and 4 bases at J; junction bases unmatched: 1. The CDR3 DNA is TGCAGTGCCCTAGCGGGAGGAGAGACCCAGTACTTC. This translates into CSALAGGETQYF.

This clonotype showed up many times. The chain employs TRBV11-2 and TRBJ1-1; D gene uncertain. The CDR3 covers 13 residues. Germline V gene sequence: CDR1 SGHAT, CDR2 FQNNGV. V was shortened by 5 bases and J by 1 base, with 8 bases between the two germline ends. CDR3 in amino acids: CASSPFANTEAFF. The CDR3, as DNA: TGTGCCAGCAGCCCTTTCGCGAACACTGAAGCTTTCTTT.

This clonotype was seen ten or more times. This CDR3 reads CASNPGRLGTDTQYF. CDR3 DNA: TGTGCCAGCAACCCCGGTAGACTCGGCACAGATACGCAGTATTTT. J is TRBJ2-3 and V is TRBV11-2; D unclear. V was cut by 7 bases and J by 1 base, with 15 bases left in between. The germline V gene has CDR1 SGHAT and CDR2 FQNNGV. The CDR3 totals 15 residues.

This clonotype was seen repeatedly, ten times or more. Sequence at one end of the junction differs from germline and may be a read error. V usage is TRBV7-8 and J usage is TRBJ1-5, with D maybe TRBD1 (5 bases). This CDR3 contains 15 residues. Germline CDR1 SGHVS, CDR2 FQNEAQ. The CDR3 region is CASSISGHDNLPQHF. The CDR3 DNA reads TGTGCCAGCAGCATCTCAGGACACGATAATCTGCCCCAGCATTTT.

The chain uses TRBV20-1 and TRBJ2-5; TRBD1 matches at 12 bases. Trimming removed 3 bases from V and 5 bases from J; junction bases left unmatched: 10. The CDR3 consists of 16 residues. Germline V gene data show CDR1 as DFQATT and CDR2 as SNEGSKA (reference sequence). The CDR3 here is CSASPGTGGLVETQYF. The CDR3 DNA follows: TGCAGTGCTAGTCCCGGGACAGGGGGCTTGGTTGAGACCCAGTACTTC.

The table lists this clonotype with many counts. CDR3 nucleotides: TGTGCCAGCAGCTCTGCTTCCGATACGCAGTATTTT. Translated: CASSSASDTQYF. This chain joins TRBV7-9 and TRBJ2-3, with D uncertain. Germline CDR1 and CDR2: SEHNR and FQNEAQ (reference sequence). The V end was cut by 4 bases, the J end by 6 bases, with 8 bases between. This CDR3 comprises 12 residues.

The CDR3 nucleotides read TGTGCCTGGAGACGGCAGGGTATAGGGTATTCCTATGGCTACACCTTC. Translation: CAWRRQGIGYSYGYTF. The V gene is TRBV30, the J gene TRBJ1-2; a weak D match, TRBD1 (5 bases). CDR3 length: 16 residues. Trimming took 3 bases from V and 4 from J, leaving 21 bases between them. Germline V gives CDR1 GTSNPN, CDR2 SVGIG (reference sequence).

This clonotype has ten or more counts. The J gene is TRBJ2-5, the V gene TRBV27, with D possibly TRBD2 on 6 matching bases. Germline assignment: CDR1 MNHEY and CDR2 SMNVEV (reference sequence). V was pared by 0 bases and J by 5 bases, with 13 bases between. The CDR3 runs 15 residues. The CDR3 here is CASSLSLARVETQYF. Here the CDR3 DNA reads TGTGCCAGCAGTTTATCACTAGCACGAGTGGAGACCCAGTACTTC.

This clonotype is a singleton in its sample. It is likely a read error, because the conserved phenylalanine at the end of the CDR3 is missing. The V and J genes are TRBV5-1 and TRBJ1-5; D ambiguous. This CDR3 spans 14 amino acids. From germline, CDR1 is SGHRS and CDR2 YFSETQ. Trimming shortened V by 2 bases and J by 3 bases, and 9 bases separated the two germline ends. The CDR3 region has the DNA TGCGCCAGCAGCTTCCACGGGTTCAATCAGCCCCAGCATCTT. This translates into CASSFHGFNQPQHL.

This clonotype was seen many times. The chain links TRBV20-1 to TRBJ1-1; a possible D gene is TRBD1 (5 bases). The CDR3 is 15 amino acids. Between the trimmed V and J ends, which lost 0 bases and 4 bases, there was a span of 15 bases. Germline V CDR1 and CDR2: DFQATT, SNEGSKA (reference sequence). The chain's CDR3 is CSARDLSRDATEAFF. CDR3 sequence (DNA): TGCAGTGCTAGAGATTTATCCAGGGATGCCACTGAAGCTTTCTTT.